A selection of T cell receptor beta chains follows, all from one sample in a study of blood T cell repertoires in COVID-19. TCRdb's copy holds only in-frame clones and misses some; the assay was immunoSEQ multiplex PCR. Seen here are 75,000 to 90,000 clones, roughly 85% observed once, and the top ten hold about 10%. Sequenced sample: peripheral blood. Source of these receptors: a human donor in a cohort sampled during active COVID-19. CDR3s include the opening cysteine and the closing phenylalanine or tryptophan. A D gene is named only where the DNA matches it firmly. The size of a clone is reported for some rows only, either as once, few or many, or as a class for expanded clones.

16 | TRBJ2-2 | TRBV21-1 | . | . | TGTGCCAGCAGCAAAGAGGGGGACGAATCCACCGGGGAGCTGTTTTTT | CASSKEGDESTGELFF
15 | TRBJ2-2 | TRBV6-2/TRBV6-3 | . | TRBD1 | TGTGCCAGCAGCCGGACAGGAGGACGGGCCGGGGAGCTGTTTTTT | CASSRTGGRAGELFF
17 | TRBJ2-2 | TRBV9 | . | . | TGTGCCAGCAGCGTCCTGTCTCGGGGTCCGAACACCGGGGAGCTGTTTTTT | CASSVLSRGPNTGELFF
13 | TRBJ1-6 | TRBV28 | . | . | TGTGCCAGCAGTTTTCATCCAGGATCACCCCTCCACTTT | CASSFHPGSPLHF
16 | TRBJ2-3 | TRBV7-2 | . | TRBD2 | TGTGCCAGCAGCTTAGCCAGAGCGGGGGGGGTAGATACGCAGTATTTT | CASSLARAGGVDTQYF
15 | TRBJ2-5 | TRBV5-1 | . | . | TGCGCCAGCAGCTTGACCACGGGGATTCAAGAGACCCAGTACTTC | CASSLTTGIQETQYF
13 | TRBJ2-2 | TRBV7-6 | . | . | TGTGCCAGCAGCTTATGGGGGGCCGGGGAGCTGTTTTTT | CASSLWGAGELFF
13 | TRBJ2-7 | TRBV7-2 | . | . | TGTGCCAGCAGCTACCGGGTCTCCTACGAGCAGTACTTC | CASSYRVSYEQYF
15 | TRBJ2-5 | TRBV19 | . | . | TGTGCCAGTAGCTCCCCGGGACACCTGAAAGAGACCCAGTACTTC | CASSSPGHLKETQYF
13 | TRBJ1-1 | TRBV6-4 | . | . | TGTGCCAGCAGTCCGAGGGCGAACACTGAAGCTTTCTTT | CASSPRANTEAFF
13 | TRBJ1-1 | TRBV3-1/TRBV3-2 | . | . | TGTGCCAGCACTAAAGGGAGGGCAACTGAAGCTTTCTTT | CASTKGRATEAFF
15 | TRBJ2-4 | TRBV5-5 | . | . | TGTGCCAGCAGCTCACGGGCAGGCCAGGGAAACATTCAGTACTTC | CASSSRAGQGNIQYF
16 | TRBJ1-3 | TRBV9 | . | . | TGTGCCAGCAGCGAGGCCGTCACAGGAACCCCAAACACCATATATTTT | CASSEAVTGTPNTIYF
12 | TRBJ1-4 | TRBV28 | . | . | TGTGCCTTGGGGCAGTTGGGTGAAAAACTGTTTTTT | CALGQLGEKLFF
18 | TRBJ2-1 | TRBV4-2 | few | TRBD2 | TGTGCCAGCAGCCCCATGACCCGAGGGCTAGCGGCGGATCCGGAGCAGTTCTTC | CASSPMTRGLAADPEQFF
16 | TRBJ2-7 | TRBV18 | once | TRBD1 | TGTGCCAGCTCACCACCGTCCATCAGGAGTGGGACAGCCCAGTACTTC | CASSPPSIRSGTAQYF
14 | TRBJ2-5 | TRBV5-6 | few | TRBD1 | TGTGCCAGCAGCAAGACAGGGGGCGGGGAGACCCAGTACTTC | CASSKTGGGETQYF
15 | TRBJ2-1 | TRBV7-3 | . | TRBD2 | TGTGCCAGCAGCCCCGGGGTAGCGGGGTACAATGAGCAGTTCTTC | CASSPGVAGYNEQFF
16 | TRBJ2-3 | TRBV9 | . | TRBD2 | TGTGCCAGCAGCGTACAGTCTAGCGGGGGCACAGATACGCAGTATTTT | CASSVQSSGGTDTQYF
15 | TRBJ1-2 | TRBV19 | . | TRBD1 | TGTGCCAGTAGTATAGAAGACAGGGGGCGGCGAGGCTACACCTTC | CASSIEDRGRRGYTF
18 | TRBJ2-3 | TRBV7-3 | . | TRBD2 | TGTGCCAGCAGCTTAAACCCGGGGGGGATCGGTAGCACAGATACGCAGTATTTT | CASSLNPGGIGSTDTQYF
14 | TRBJ1-4 | TRBV19 | . | . | TGTGCCAGTACCTCAGGTTCGACTAATGAAAAACTGTTTTTT | CASTSGSTNEKLFF
17 | TRBJ2-3 | TRBV14 | few | . | TGTGCCAGCAGCCCAAGGTGGGGAGGCGGGGGCACAGATACGCAGTATTTT | CASSPRWGGGGTDTQYF
13 | TRBJ1-2 | TRBV4-1 | . | . | TGCGCCAGCAGCCAACCAGGGGTCTATGGCTACACCTTC | CASSQPGVYGYTF
14 | TRBJ1-4 | TRBV27 | . | . | TGTGCCAGCAGTTTAACCAGGGTGGGAGAAAAACTGTTTTTT | CASSLTRVGEKLFF
16 | TRBJ2-7 | TRBV6-5 | . | . | TGTGCCAGCAGTTACTCGGGGGGGCATAGCTCCTACGAGCAGTACTTC | CASSYSGGHSSYEQYF
15 | TRBJ2-5 | TRBV7-2 | . | . | TGTGCCAGCAGCCCAACGTGGAGGCCTGGGGAGACCCAGTACTTC | CASSPTWRPGETQYF
14 | TRBJ2-2 | TRBV3-1/TRBV3-2 | . | . | TGTGCCAGCAGCCAAGGTGGGGCCGCCGGGGAGCTGTTTTTT | CASSQGGAAGELFF
15 | TRBJ2-5 | TRBV6-2/TRBV6-3 | . | . | TGTGCCAGCAGTCCCGTAGGGGGGGGTAAAGAGACCCAGTACTTC | CASSPVGGGKETQYF
15 | TRBJ1-2 | TRBV5-1 | . | . | TGCGCCAGCAGCCTTTCGACACCGACTAACTATGGCTACACCTTC | CASSLSTPTNYGYTF
20 | TRBJ2-2 | TRBV27 | few | TRBD2 | TGTGCCAGCAGTTTGAGGGCTAGCGGGAGGGCCCTCTTGAGAACCGGGGAGCTGTTTTTT | CASSLRASGRALLRTGELFF
13 | TRBJ1-4 | TRBV2 | . | TRBD1 | TGTGCCAGCAGGTGGGACAGGGGGACCGAACTGTTTTTT | CASRWDRGTELFF
16 | TRBJ2-2 | TRBV28 | few | TRBD1 | TGTGCCAGCAGTTTGGAGGGACAGGGATACACCGGGGAGCTGTTTTTT | CASSLEGQGYTGELFF
14 | TRBJ1-2 | TRBV10-2 | . | TRBD1 | TGCGCCAGCAGTGTGGACAGGGTGAACTATGGCTACACCTTC | CASSVDRVNYGYTF
15 | TRBJ1-4 | TRBV9 | . | TRBD1 | TGTGCCAGCAGCGTAGCTGAGGGGGCGAGGGAAAAACTGTTTTTT | CASSVAEGAREKLFF
17 | TRBJ1-2 | TRBV5-1 | . | TRBD1 | TGCGCCAGCAGCTTTGCGGGTGGGAACAGGGGGGAAGATGGCTACACCTTC | CASSFAGGNRGEDGYTF